This is a list of T cell receptor beta chains from one sample in a study of shared clonotypes between healthy human individuals. Assay used: immunoSEQ multiplex PCR; TCRdb lists only in-frame clones, some missing. Found here are about 2.1 million clones, approximately 94% of them singletons; the top ten hold about 1.5%. Sequencing was carried out using naive CD8+ T cells from PBMCs. The receptor set was obtained from a man in his late teens or twenties in good health. Some clones in this sample may be carry-over from other donors' samples. Each CDR3 is given without its conserved first and last residue. The D gene is left open where the match is weak.

CDR3 protein: ASRRTGGLYNEQF
V gene: TRBV5-1
D gene: TRBD1

CDR3 protein: ASSFYHRESQETQY
V gene: TRBV11-2
D gene: -

CDR3 protein: ASSPRDRGTAGELF
V gene: TRBV7-8
D gene: TRBD1

CDR3 protein: ASSPTPVGARYGYT
V gene: TRBV27
D gene: -

CDR3 protein: ASSKTGTSGMNEQF
V gene: TRBV9
D gene: TRBD2

CDR3 protein: ASSLIYGYEQY
V gene: TRBV27
D gene: -

CDR3 protein: ASSLAQGVNEKLF
V gene: TRBV7-9
D gene: -

CDR3 protein: ASSPRGAFSYEQY
V gene: TRBV7-3
D gene: -

CDR3 protein: ASSLALWSSRGEQY
V gene: TRBV27
D gene: -

CDR3 protein: ASQSLVGGNQPQH
V gene: TRBV19
D gene: -

CDR3 protein: ASSRDKSYEQY
V gene: TRBV6-4
D gene: -

CDR3 protein: ASSVGLAEHGELF
V gene: TRBV9
D gene: TRBD2

CDR3 protein: ASSLKGPYTGELF
V gene: TRBV27
D gene: -

CDR3 protein: ASSQDKREGNTEAF
V gene: TRBV4-2
D gene: -

CDR3 protein: ASTLNSGTGNTGELF
V gene: TRBV6-8
D gene: TRBD1

CDR3 protein: ASSYLDRLDTGELF
V gene: TRBV6-5
D gene: -

CDR3 protein: ASSEYKQGTEAF
V gene: TRBV10-1
D gene: TRBD1

CDR3 protein: ASNPHPLYGYT
V gene: TRBV2
D gene: -

CDR3 protein: ASSTSRTGGPNGYT
V gene: TRBV9
D gene: TRBD1

CDR3 protein: ASSLIDSPRNEQF
V gene: TRBV7-6
D gene: -

CDR3 protein: ASSQGLAVYEQY
V gene: TRBV28
D gene: TRBD2

CDR3 protein: ASSLGRGLLYEQY
V gene: TRBV7-2
D gene: -

CDR3 protein: AIRGTVVKGAGNTIY
V gene: TRBV10-3
D gene: TRBD1

CDR3 protein: ASSPQGNEQY
V gene: TRBV4-1
D gene: -

CDR3 protein: ASSVAQVANPTYEQY
V gene: TRBV9
D gene: -

CDR3 protein: ASSLRQGAIYGYT
V gene: TRBV28
D gene: TRBD1

CDR3 protein: ASSSGGENTEAF
V gene: TRBV6-5
D gene: -

CDR3 protein: ASSSGGANYGYT
V gene: TRBV7-9
D gene: -

CDR3 protein: ASSGGAASLNQPQH
V gene: TRBV5-5
D gene: -

CDR3 protein: ASLPGAAYDNEQF
V gene: TRBV7-8
D gene: -

CDR3 protein: ASTPGGGEQY
V gene: TRBV11-2
D gene: -

CDR3 protein: SVEFRAGSAYNEQF
V gene: TRBV29-1
D gene: TRBD2

CDR3 protein: ASSQVRRGSEKLF
V gene: TRBV14
D gene: -

CDR3 protein: AWSVMGSETQY
V gene: TRBV30
D gene: -

CDR3 protein: ASSGVRGLTDTQY
V gene: TRBV5-1
D gene: -

CDR3 protein: ASSVGTSVGTDTQY
V gene: TRBV9
D gene: TRBD2

CDR3 protein: ASSKGVRGRVNTEAF
V gene: TRBV21-1
D gene: -

CDR3 protein: ASSVDPDSRETQY
V gene: TRBV9
D gene: -

CDR3 protein: ASSLKGRDGYT
V gene: TRBV7-9
D gene: -

CDR3 protein: ASSFPGQQF
V gene: TRBV28
D gene: -

CDR3 protein: ASSATFFGGSSYNEQF
V gene: TRBV7-2
D gene: -

CDR3 protein: ATRTSVYYEQY
V gene: TRBV10-3
D gene: TRBD2

CDR3 protein: ARKRRDGAYEQY
V gene: TRBV5-1
D gene: -

CDR3 protein: ASSPRDGYEQY
V gene: TRBV7-2
D gene: -

CDR3 protein: ASSLTILDPQVNTEAF
V gene: TRBV7-9
D gene: -

CDR3 protein: ASSPLGGDLDEQY
V gene: TRBV27
D gene: TRBD2

CDR3 protein: ASRQTGTEAF
V gene: TRBV6-5
D gene: TRBD1

CDR3 protein: ASSLSGLSQNIQY
V gene: TRBV7-9
D gene: -

CDR3 protein: ASSIAGGPLGEQY
V gene: TRBV6-5
D gene: TRBD2

CDR3 protein: ASSFPSSSGRRETQY
V gene: TRBV28
D gene: TRBD2

CDR3 protein: ASSWRDRNYEQY
V gene: TRBV7-9
D gene: TRBD1

CDR3 protein: ASSLPRDSLSLGPPYEQY
V gene: TRBV28
D gene: -

CDR3 protein: ASSPTGRSNQPQH
V gene: TRBV27
D gene: -

CDR3 protein: ATSWGEGVNTEAF
V gene: TRBV15
D gene: -

CDR3 protein: ASSFRTGASYNEQF
V gene: TRBV7-9
D gene: TRBD1

CDR3 protein: ASSAKDGNSYNEQF
V gene: TRBV7-9
D gene: -

CDR3 protein: ASIPHLGGHGYT
V gene: TRBV28
D gene: -

CDR3 protein: ASSFGAVINTQY
V gene: TRBV27
D gene: -